This is a list of T cell receptor beta chains from one sample in a study of cytomegalovirus exposure and HLA in healthy donors. TCRdb keeps only in-frame clones here, not all; method: immunoSEQ multiplex PCR. The table shows around 170,000 clones, with about 77% occurring only once. The sequenced material came from PBMCs. Every receptor here comes from a woman younger than 45 in good health and CMV-seropositive. Each CDR3 is given with its conserved first and last residue. D genes are given only for firm matches. A clone size is listed for some rows: how often the clone was seen (once, few, many), or a class if it is expanded.

cdr3_aa cdr3_nt v_call clone_size d_call j_call
CFPRDRVWTDTQYF TGTTTCCCACGGGACAGGGTTTGGACAGATACGCAGTATTTT TRBV27 NA TRBD1 TRBJ2-3
CASSQGHSGNTIYF TGCGCCAGCAGCCAGGGACACTCTGGAAACACCATATATTTT TRBV4-1 once NA TRBJ1-3
CASSEAGTGPDEQYF TGTGCCAGCAGTGAAGCTGGGACAGGACCCGACGAGCAGTACTTC TRBV6-1 NA TRBD1 TRBJ2-7
CASSLGFRGPKPYNSPLHF TGTGCCAGCAGCTTAGGGTTCAGGGGGCCTAAACCATATAATTCACCCCTCCACTTT TRBV11-2 NA TRBD1 TRBJ1-6
CASSPRLNSYEQYF TGCGCCAGCAGCCCCCGACTAAACTCCTACGAGCAGTACTTC TRBV4-3 few NA TRBJ2-7
CASNSWPPPGGRNEQFF TGCGCCAGCAACTCGTGGCCCCCACCGGGGGGGCGGAATGAGCAGTTCTTC TRBV5-1 NA TRBD2 TRBJ2-1
CAISESTGGNEKLFF TGTGCCATCAGTGAGTCGACAGGAGGTAATGAAAAACTGTTTTTT TRBV10-3 NA NA TRBJ1-4
CASHPGPGDSYNSPLHF TGTGCCAGTCACCCTGGGCCCGGCGACAGTTATAATTCACCCCTCCACTTT TRBV27 NA NA TRBJ1-6
CASSPGLTRSYEQYF TGCGCCAGCAGCCCCGGACTAACCCGCTCCTACGAGCAGTACTTC TRBV4-1 NA NA TRBJ2-7
CASSSLSRGTGELFF TGTGCCAGCAGCTCGCTCTCCAGGGGAACCGGGGAGCTGTTTTTT TRBV7-2 NA NA TRBJ2-2
CASSTTRDSSGELFF TGTGCCAGTAGTACAACCCGGGACTCTTCCGGGGAGCTGTTTTTT TRBV19 few NA TRBJ2-2
CASSLEGGRTYEQYF TGCGCCAGCAGCCTCGAGGGGGGGCGAACCTACGAGCAGTACTTC TRBV4-3 NA NA TRBJ2-7
CASSPQAGGAYNEQFF TGTGCCAGCAGTCCCCAAGCGGGGGGCGCATACAATGAGCAGTTCTTC TRBV28 NA TRBD2 TRBJ2-1
CASSLSQGVLQPQHF TGTGCCAGCAGCTTATCTCAGGGTGTACTTCAGCCCCAGCATTTT TRBV7-9 NA NA TRBJ1-5
CASSPGTSGDQETQYF TGTGCCAGCAGCCCCGGGACTAGCGGGGACCAAGAGACCCAGTACTTC TRBV11-1 NA TRBD2 TRBJ2-5
CASSQDSRIGSGGAQETQYF TGCGCCAGCAGCCAAGATAGTAGAATCGGAAGCGGGGGGGCCCAAGAGACCCAGTACTTC TRBV4-3 NA TRBD2 TRBJ2-5
CASSIGLAGADTQYF TGTGCCAGTAGTATCGGACTAGCGGGAGCAGATACGCAGTATTTT TRBV19 NA TRBD2 TRBJ2-3
CASSKQTSGANGLTF TGTGCCAGCAGCAAACAGACCTCTGGGGCCAACGGCCTGACTTTC TRBV9 NA NA TRBJ2-6
CASSPVGRGAETQYF TGTGCCAGCAGCCCCGTCGGGAGGGGCGCGGAGACCCAGTACTTC TRBV5-6 many TRBD2 TRBJ2-5
CSVDESDTQYF TGCAGCGTTGATGAGTCAGATACGCAGTATTTT TRBV29-1 NA NA TRBJ2-3
CASSSVMGNTIYF TGTGCCAGCAGTTCAGTTATGGGAAACACCATATATTTT TRBV27 NA NA TRBJ1-3
CASSLGQYNEQFF TGTGCCAGCAGTTTAGGACAGTACAATGAGCAGTTCTTC TRBV5-4 NA NA TRBJ2-1
CASSPPDRVREKLFF TGTGCCAGCTCACCACCGGACAGGGTACGGGAAAAACTGTTTTTT TRBV18 NA TRBD1 TRBJ1-4
CASSLTGGGYNEQFF TGTGCCAGCAGTTTAACCGGGGGTGGCTACAATGAGCAGTTCTTC TRBV28 once NA TRBJ2-1
CASSLGGFGGYTF TGCGCCAGCAGCTTGGGAGGTTTTGGTGGCTACACCTTC TRBV5-1 few NA TRBJ1-2
CASSSPLQRGGTDTQYF TGCGCCAGCAGCTCTCCCCTACAGCGGGGAGGCACAGATACGCAGTATTTT TRBV5-1 NA TRBD2 TRBJ2-3
CASSLQGSEAFF TGTGCCAGCAGCTTACAGGGGTCTGAAGCTTTCTTT TRBV7-6 NA NA TRBJ1-1
CASPGGAREEGYTF TGTGCCAGCCCCGGGGGGGCCCGTGAAGAGGGCTACACCTTC TRBV2 NA NA TRBJ1-2
CASSLNRAGELFF TGTGCCAGCAGCCTCAACAGGGCCGGGGAGCTGTTTTTT TRBV11-2 NA NA TRBJ2-2
CSGRSGGPQETQYF TGCAGCGGCCGTAGCGGGGGGCCCCAAGAGACCCAGTACTTC TRBV29-1 NA TRBD2 TRBJ2-5
CASGPGHTTGELFF TGTGCTAGTGGTCCGGGACACACCACCGGGGAGCTGTTTTTT TRBV12-5 NA NA TRBJ2-2
CASSLDVGLAGGDTQYF TGTGCCAGCAGCTTAGACGTGGGACTAGCAGGTGGGGATACGCAGTATTTT TRBV7-6 NA TRBD2 TRBJ2-3
CSSSSPGQKNYGYTF TGTTCCAGCAGCTCCCCGGGACAGAAAAACTATGGCTACACCTTC TRBV7-9 NA TRBD1 TRBJ1-2
CASSQSGGTPKADTQYF TGTGCCAGCAGCCAGTCAGGGGGGACACCAAAAGCAGATACGCAGTATTTT TRBV14 NA NA TRBJ2-3
CAGRRSGANVLTF TGTGCCGGAAGGAGGTCTGGGGCCAACGTCCTGACTTTC TRBV21-1 NA NA TRBJ2-6
CASSQNPNRRDTQYF TGCGCCAGCAGCCAAAACCCTAACCGGCGGGATACGCAGTATTTT TRBV4-3 NA NA TRBJ2-3
CASSLPGLELETQYF TGTGCCAGCAGCTTGCCGGGACTCGAGTTGGAGACCCAGTACTTC TRBV5-4 NA NA TRBJ2-5
CAVAGGTDTQYF TGTGCCGTAGCGGGGGGAACAGATACGCAGTATTTT TRBV7-2 NA TRBD2 TRBJ2-3
CASSSEEQGRGGYTF TGTGCCAGCAGCTCGGAGGAACAGGGGAGAGGGGGCTACACCTTC TRBV5-4 NA TRBD1 TRBJ1-2
CASSFWTSGGARQETQYF TGTGCCAGCAGTTTTTGGACTAGCGGGGGGGCCCGCCAAGAGACCCAGTACTTC TRBV28 NA TRBD2 TRBJ2-5
CASSLLSGTSYGYTF TGTGCCAGCAGCTTACTGTCAGGGACATCCTATGGCTACACCTTC TRBV5-8 NA NA TRBJ1-2
CASSLDAAKNIQYF TGCGCCAGCAGTCTAGACGCGGCCAAAAACATTCAGTACTTC TRBV5-1 NA NA TRBJ2-4
CASSLLGGPGYNEQFF TGTGCCAGCAGTCTCCTGGGGGGGCCGGGATACAATGAGCAGTTCTTC TRBV27 NA NA TRBJ2-1
CSVEEGTGGNQPQHF TGCAGCGTTGAAGAAGGGACAGGGGGCAATCAGCCCCAGCATTTT TRBV29-1 medium-sized TRBD1 TRBJ1-5
CAWEKQSSGNTIYF TGTGCCTGGGAAAAACAGAGCTCTGGAAACACCATATATTTT TRBV30 NA NA TRBJ1-3
CASSLPDRFYEQYF TGTGCCAGCAGCTTACCCGACAGGTTCTACGAGCAGTACTTC TRBV7-2 NA NA TRBJ2-7
CASSPTLRVNSPLHF TGCGCCAGCAGCCCGACATTGAGGGTTAACTCACCCCTCCACTTT TRBV4-3 NA NA TRBJ1-6
CASSTGQGIVDEQYF TGTGCCAGCAGCACCGGACAGGGGATCGTCGACGAGCAGTACTTC TRBV9 few TRBD1 TRBJ2-7
CASRVLGAYEQYF TGCGCCAGCAGGGTCTTAGGAGCCTACGAGCAGTACTTC TRBV10-2 NA NA TRBJ2-7
CASSQEREINQPQHF TGCGCCAGCAGCCAAGAACGGGAGATCAATCAGCCCCAGCATTTT TRBV4-3 NA NA TRBJ1-5